Listed below are T cell receptor beta chains from one sample, sequenced in a study. TCRdb reanalysed the 5' RACE reads using MiXCR and keeps one entry per CDR3 protein. The sample lists roughly 13,000 distinct CDR3 sequences; around a quarter were seen once. Sequenced input: naive CD4+ T cells sorted from blood. These receptors came from a female donor with breast cancer. Each CDR3 is given with its conserved first and last residue. D genes are given only for firm matches. Size tells how often a clone was seen (once, few, many) or the class of an expanded clone, and some rows leave it out.

medium-sized TRBJ2-5 TRBV7-7 NA TGTGCCAGCAGCTTCGGGAGAGGGGAGACCCAGTACTTC CASSFGRGETQYF
many TRBJ1-1 TRBV19 TRBD1 TGTGCCAGTAGTATCTCAGGACAGGCCCTGGGGAACACTGAAGCTTTCTTT CASSISGQALGNTEAFF
medium-sized TRBJ2-2 TRBV12-3/TRBV12-4 TRBD2 TGTGCCAGCAGCCTACTGACTAGCGGGGGCCTTCCCGGGGAGCTGTTTTTT CASSLLTSGGLPGELFF
NA TRBJ2-7 TRBV6-5 NA TGTGCCAGCAGTGGACAACTCTCCTACGAGCAGTACTTC CASSGQLSYEQYF
medium-sized TRBJ2-1 TRBV20-1 NA TGCAGTTTCCAAGACAGAAGCTCCTACAATGAGCAGTTCTTC CSFQDRSSYNEQFF
NA TRBJ1-2 TRBV5-5 NA TGTGCCAGCAGCACCGGACAGATAATTTATGGCTACACCTTC CASSTGQIIYGYTF
medium-sized TRBJ2-1 TRBV6-5 TRBD2 TGTGCCAGCAGTTACTCCCTACCTAGCGGTCTCTACAATGAGCAGTTCTTC CASSYSLPSGLYNEQFF
few TRBJ2-7 TRBV11-2 TRBD1 TGTGCCAGCAGCCGCGGACAGGGCCTCTACGAGCAGTACTTC CASSRGQGLYEQYF
many TRBJ2-5 TRBV5-1 NA TGCGCCAGCAGAAAAACTCCGGCGGTGGAGACCCAGTACTTC CASRKTPAVETQYF
many TRBJ1-2 TRBV18 NA TGTGCCAGCTCACTGGACGCGAGGGAGATGGGCTACACCTTC CASSLDAREMGYTF
many TRBJ2-1 TRBV24-1 TRBD1 TGTGCCACCAGTGGCCGACAGGGGTCCGCGTACAATGAGCAGTTCTTC CATSGRQGSAYNEQFF
many TRBJ1-3 TRBV5-5 TRBD1 TGTGCCAGCAGCTTGTATGGGACAGCTACCACTGGAAACACCATATATTTT CASSLYGTATTGNTIYF
medium-sized TRBJ2-1 TRBV20-1 TRBD2 TGCAGTGCTCTAGCGGGAGGGCCTTCATATGAGCAGTTCTTC CSALAGGPSYEQFF
many TRBJ1-4 TRBV6-1 TRBD1 TGTGCCGCCTACAGACAGGGTGCTAATGAAAAACTGTTTTTT CAAYRQGANEKLFF
medium-sized TRBJ1-1 TRBV12-3/TRBV12-4 NA TGTGCCAGCAGTTTAAACTCGTTAAACACTGAAGCTTTCTTT CASSLNSLNTEAFF
NA TRBJ2-4 TRBV14 NA TGTGCCAGCAGCCAACAGGCTGGGCAGGGAAACATTCAGTACTTC CASSQQAGQGNIQYF
many TRBJ1-4 TRBV7-9 NA TGTGCCAGCAGCTTAGTATCTGAAAAACTGTTTTTT CASSLVSEKLFF
NA TRBJ1-1 TRBV6-5 NA TGTGCCAGCAGTCGGGGGGGGATGATCAGCACTGAAGCTTTCTTT CASSRGGMISTEAFF
NA TRBJ2-1 TRBV27 NA TGTGCCAGCAGAAGGGGAGGGGGCAATGAGCAGTTCTTC CASRRGGGNEQFF
medium-sized TRBJ2-7 TRBV25-1 TRBD1 TGTGCCAGCAGTGTAGTGTACAGGGGGTTCGACGAGCAGTACTTC CASSVVYRGFDEQYF
few TRBJ2-1 TRBV11-2 TRBD2 TGTGCCAGCAGCCGCTGGACTAGCGACAATGAGCAGTTCTTC CASSRWTSDNEQFF
many TRBJ2-3 TRBV7-3 TRBD2 TGTGCCAGCAGCTTAGGACTAGCGGATACGCAGTATTTT CASSLGLADTQYF
NA TRBJ1-5 TRBV6-6 TRBD1 TGTGCCAGCAGTTCGGGACAGGCGGGGCCCTATAGCAATCAGCCCCAGCATTTT CASSSGQAGPYSNQPQHF
many TRBJ1-4 TRBV30 NA TGTGCCTGGAGTGCGACAGGCGCCAATGAAAAACTGTTTTTT CAWSATGANEKLFF
few TRBJ2-2 TRBV24-1 NA TGTGCCACCAGTGATGTTACAGGGAACACCGGGGAGCTGTTCTTT CATSDVTGNTGELFF
few TRBJ2-7 TRBV3-1 NA TGTGCCAGCAGCGGGACCGCCAACCGAAACGAGCAGTACTTC CASSGTANRNEQYF
NA TRBJ2-1 TRBV12-3/TRBV12-4 TRBD1 TGTGCCAGCAGAGACACCGGGACAGCCGACAATGAGCAGTTCTTC CASRDTGTADNEQFF
many TRBJ2-4 TRBV7-8 NA TGTGCCAGCAGATGGGGGGCAGGGGCGGACAAAAACATTCAGTACTTC CASRWGAGADKNIQYF
medium-sized TRBJ2-1 TRBV20-1 NA TGCAGTGCTAGAGATGGGTTCGGGGCGAATGAGCAGTTCTTC CSARDGFGANEQFF
few TRBJ2-1 TRBV9 TRBD2 TGTGCCAGCAGCGTAGGGAGCGGGGAGGTATACAATGAGCAGTTCTTC CASSVGSGEVYNEQFF
few TRBJ2-1 TRBV6-1 TRBD2 TGTGCCAGCAGTCCCACCGGGACTAGCGGAACCAATGAGCAGTTCTTC CASSPTGTSGTNEQFF
few TRBJ2-7 TRBV20-1 NA TGCAGTGCCTACCTACAGGCCCTCACCGGGCAGTACTTC CSAYLQALTGQYF
many TRBJ2-3 TRBV12-3/TRBV12-4 NA TGTGCCAGCAGTTCCCTTACCCCTACTGGGCAGTCCACAGATACGCAGTATTTT CASSSLTPTGQSTDTQYF
many TRBJ2-1 TRBV12-3/TRBV12-4 NA TGTGCCAGCAGGAAACTAGGAACCGGTCCGGGGGAGCAGTTCTTC CASRKLGTGPGEQFF
many TRBJ2-7 TRBV25-1 TRBD1 TGTGCCAGCAGGGGACAGGTCCCCTACGAGCAGTACTTC CASRGQVPYEQYF
many TRBJ1-1 TRBV12-3/TRBV12-4 TRBD1 TGTGCCAGCAGCCAGAGACCAGGACAGGGGACAAACACTGAAGCTTTCTTT CASSQRPGQGTNTEAFF
few TRBJ2-1 TRBV20-1 NA TGCAGTGCTAGAGATGCCCGGACTCCTTACAATGAGCAGTTCTTC CSARDARTPYNEQFF
medium-sized TRBJ2-3 TRBV7-6 NA TGTGCCAGCAGCTTATGGGGCGACACGCAGTATTTT CASSLWGDTQYF
medium-sized TRBJ2-1 TRBV2 TRBD2 TGTGCCAGCAGTGAAGCGGCGCTAGCGGGAGTTGAGCAGTTCTTC CASSEAALAGVEQFF
NA TRBJ1-1 TRBV5-1 NA TGCGCCAGCAGCTTTGGAGGGAGTAGGACTGAAGCTTTTTTT CASSFGGSRTEAFF
medium-sized TRBJ1-2 TRBV28 TRBD1 TGTGCCAGCAGAATCCAGGGGGCGAGGAGCTACACCTTC CASRIQGARSYTF
NA TRBJ2-7 TRBV16 NA TGTGCCAGCAGCCAAACCCCGGGGTACGAGCAGTACTTC CASSQTPGYEQYF
many TRBJ1-1 TRBV7-8 NA TGTGCCAGCAGCTTCCGGGACTTGAACACTGAAGCTTTCTTT CASSFRDLNTEAFF
medium-sized TRBJ2-1 TRBV20-1 TRBD2 TGCAGTGCTGAGTACGATAGCGGGAGGAGTAATGAGCAGTTCTTC CSAEYDSGRSNEQFF
NA TRBJ2-1 TRBV25-1 TRBD2 TGTGCCAGCAGTGCCCCAGAGGGACTAGCGGATTACAATGAGCAGTTCTTC CASSAPEGLADYNEQFF
many TRBJ1-1 TRBV5-1 NA TGCGCCAGCAGCTTGATCCCCCGCGGGACTGAAGCTTTCTTT CASSLIPRGTEAFF
NA TRBJ1-4 TRBV5-1 NA TGCGCCAGCAGCTTGAGGCTCGATAATGAAAAACTGTTTTTT CASSLRLDNEKLFF
medium-sized TRBJ2-3 TRBV29-1 TRBD2 TGCAGCGTTGAACCCCTCACTAGCGGGAGTGCAGATACGCAGTATTTT CSVEPLTSGSADTQYF
NA TRBJ2-4 TRBV13 NA TGTGCCAGCAGCTTTCGCCTCGACAGAGAGAACATTCAGTACTTC CASSFRLDRENIQYF
NA TRBJ2-3 TRBV14 TRBD2 TGTGCCAGCAGCGGACTAGCGAGGGGGAGCGATACGCAGTATTTT CASSGLARGSDTQYF
NA TRBJ2-7 TRBV7-8 NA TGTGCCAGCAGCCCGAGACAGGCCAGATACGAGCAGTACTTC CASSPRQARYEQYF
NA TRBJ2-1 TRBV4-1 TRBD2 TGCGCCAGCAGCCAAGAAGTGGGGGGAGTAGCGGGAGGGTATGAGCAGTTCTTC CASSQEVGGVAGGYEQFF
many TRBJ1-5 TRBV16 NA TGTGCCAGCAGCCAATCGGGTCCCAATCAGCCCCAGCATTTT CASSQSGPNQPQHF
many TRBJ1-1 TRBV5-1 NA TGCGCCAGCAGGGGTTCGGATACTGAAGCTTTCTTT CASRGSDTEAFF
many TRBJ2-1 TRBV6-2/TRBV6-3 NA TGTGCCAGCAACCGGGAATCCTACAATGAGCAGTTCTTC CASNRESYNEQFF